The clone carrying this T cell receptor beta chain was recorded many times. Its target is unknown. This CDR3 region has 15 residues. The germline CDR1 and CDR2 sequences are SGHVS and FNYEAQ. Trimming removed 1 base at V and 1 base at J, with 9 bases between. TCRdb analysed the reads with MiXCR anew, one entry per CDR3 protein. The sample lists roughly 760,000 distinct CDR3 sequences, 35% occurring once. This sample is drawn from a study of T cell repertoires in cytomegalovirus infection. Study context: It can be stated that public TCR beta signatures indicated CMV infection as well as a matching HLA type. General study findings and limits: Frequencies of public TCR beta families were cumulated, and this identified carriers of CMV plus the relevant HLA. It was HLA-C-restricted CMV-specific TCR beta clonotypes that dominated the response ex vivo.

This clonotype was sampled from a human donor in good health (CMV status not recorded). Some clones in this sample may be carry-over from other donors' samples. Sequencing used PBMCs. The chain has TRBV7-6 and TRBJ2-3; maybe TRBD1 (5 bases). The CDR3 is CASSLVVGRTDTQYF. CDR3 coding DNA: TGTGCCAGCAGCTTAGTGGTGGGGCGCACAGATACGCAGTATTTT.